Presented here are 8 T cell receptor beta chains from one specimen sequenced in a study of blood T cells in healthy people across ages. It was with a sample-barcoded 5' primer and a J-beta primer mix that a second PCR of roughly 7 to 12 cycles was run. TCRdb reprocessed the 5' RACE reads via MiXCR and lists one record per CDR3 protein. Counted here are roughly 830,000 distinct CDR3 sequences, about 59% occurring once; the ten biggest clones make up about a quarter. Sequenced material: blood. Receptors originate from a man between 25 and 39 years old in good health.

The chain carries TRBV28 and TRBJ1-5, with D tentatively TRBD1 (5 bases). This CDR3 spans 16 amino acids. Germline V gene lookup returns CDR1 MDHEN and CDR2 SYDVKM. Trimming pared 3 bases from V and 0 bases from J, leaving 12 bases between. In DNA form, the CDR3 reads TGTGCCAGCAGTTTTCCCTACGGGGGTAGCAATCAGCCCCAGCATTTT. Its protein is CASSFPYGGSNQPQHF.

This clonotype occurred a few times. This chain links TRBV4-3 with TRBJ2-7; 7 positions agree with TRBD1. Germline loops: CDR1 LGHNA, CDR2 YSLEER. The CDR3 is 15 amino acids. Trimming took 1 base from V and 5 from J; bases not matched to a gene: 8. CDR3: CASSQGQGVGHEQYF. The CDR3 DNA reads as TGCGCCAGCAGCCAAGGCCAGGGGGTCGGCCACGAGCAGTACTTC.

The gene calls are TRBV7-2 and TRBJ2-1; 15 bases align to TRBD2. The CDR3 runs 16 residues. Trimming took 6 bases from V and 6 from J; bases not matched to a gene: 6. In germline, CDR1 is SGHTA, CDR2 FQGNSA. The DNA of the CDR3 is TGTGCCAGCAGTACACCGGGACTAGCGGGGGGCAATGAGCAGTTCTTC. It is translated as CASSTPGLAGGNEQFF.

This clonotype has just a few counts. The rearrangement joins TRBV7-2 to TRBJ2-6; weak D call: TRBD1 (6 bases). CDR3 length: 14 residues. Trimming pared 7 bases from V and 4 bases from J, leaving 11 bases between. The germline gives CDR1 SGHTA, CDR2 FQGNSA. CDR3 sequence: CASTGQPGANVLTF. CDR3 sequence (DNA): TGTGCCAGCACCGGACAGCCCGGGGCCAACGTCCTGACTTTC.

This clonotype was counted a single time. The V and J genes are TRBV6-2 or TRBV6-3 and TRBJ2-6; D might be TRBD1 (6 bases). V was clipped by 5 bases and J by 2 bases, with 10 bases between them. CDR3 size: 15 residues. The germline V gene has CDR1 MNHEY and CDR2 SVGEGT. The CDR3 DNA sequence: TGTGCCAGCAGTAACAGGGATGCTGGGGCCAACGTCCTGACTTTC. This gives the protein CASSNRDAGANVLTF.

This clonotype came up a few times. V gene TRBV2 combines with J gene TRBJ2-7, with 7 bases aligning to TRBD1. In germline, CDR1 is SNHLY, CDR2 FYNNEI. The length of the CDR3 is 15 residues. V was clipped by 0 bases and J by 2 bases; unmatched bases: 4. This CDR3 reads CASSEAAGGPYEQYF. CDR3 in DNA: TGTGCCAGCAGTGAAGCGGCAGGGGGACCCTACGAGCAGTACTTC.

The rearrangement joins TRBV5-6 to TRBJ2-5; D perhaps matches TRBD2 (5 bases). Trimming removed 0 bases at V and 11 bases at J, with 17 bases between. CDR1 and CDR2 (germline): SGHDT, YYEEEE. The CDR3 sequence is 14 residues long. The CDR3 reads CASSLVVPSHRQYF. In DNA, the CDR3 is TGTGCCAGCAGCTTGGTGGTTCCTAGCCATAGGCAGTACTTC.

This clonotype occurred a few times. The chain links TRBV20-1 to TRBJ2-7, with 9 bases matching TRBD1. V lost 3 bases, J lost 0 bases, and 6 bases stayed unmatched. Germline CDR1 DFQATT, CDR2 SNEGSKA (reference sequence). The CDR3 extends over 15 amino acids. The CDR3 protein is CSASSKTGGSYEQYF. CDR3 DNA sequence: TGCAGTGCTAGTTCCAAGACAGGGGGCTCCTACGAGCAGTACTTC.